The clone carrying this T cell receptor beta chain was detected a few times. Its antigen is unidentified. With V trimmed by 5 bases and J by 0 bases, 11 bases remained unmatched. Germline assignment: CDR1 DFQATT and CDR2 SNEGSKA (reference sequence). The CDR3 consists of 17 residues. The data derive from a study of identical twins. Study-wide results and caveats: Fewer insertions were carried by abundant cord blood beta clonotypes, but none was seen in memory repertoires. Conclusions rested on cross-sectional statistics rather than following the same donors.

TCRdb passed the 5' RACE reads through MiXCR, listing each CDR3 protein once. This table holds around 1.7 million distinct CDR3 sequences, around 29% found once. The rearrangement joins TRBV20-1 to TRBJ2-1; 9 nucleotides agree with TRBD2. Sequenced: cord blood. The source is a newborn girl in good health. DNA of the CDR3: TGCAGTGCTCCCAGCGCGGGAGGGCCTCGCTCCTACAATGAGCAGTTCTTC. It specifies CSAPSAGGPRSYNEQFF.